These 3 T cell receptor beta chains came from one sample sequenced in a study of OX40 agonist ivuxolimab in advanced cancers. Sequenced by immunoSEQ multiplex PCR; TCRdb stores in-frame clones only, minus some. This sample carries around 76,000 clones, nearly 95% of them seen once, and the ten largest clones take around 21%. The specimen was CD4+ or CD8+ T cells sorted from blood, collected in a trial of the OX40 agonist ivuxolimab. The receptors here all came from an adult with an advanced solid tumor such as melanoma, head and neck, liver or kidney cancer.

V and J are TRBV28 and TRBJ2-7, with D tentatively TRBD2 (5 bases). V was cut by 6 bases and J by 5 bases, with 14 bases left in between. This CDR3 has 13 amino acids. The germline gives CDR1 MDHEN, CDR2 SYDVKM. The CDR3 DNA sequence: TGTGCCAGCAGATCCATCCCCGGGGACGAGCAGTACTTC. It encodes CASRSIPGDEQYF. The complete variable domain, with remaining parts taken from reference TRBV28 and TRBJ2-7, reads DVKVTQSSRYLVKRTGEKVFLECVQDMDHENMFWYRQDPGLGLRLIYFSYDVKMKEKGDIPEGYSVSREKKERFSLILESASTNQTSMYLCASRSIPGDEQYFGPGTRLTVT.

The chain couples TRBV9 to TRBJ1-1; D not resolved. Trimming took 0 bases from V and 1 from J, leaving 4 bases between them. The V gene's germline CDR1 is SGDLS and CDR2 YYNGEE. This CDR3 is 13 amino acids long. CDR3 bases: TGTGCCAGCAGCGTAGTCCAGAACACTGAAGCTTTCTTT. Translation gives CASSVVQNTEAFF.

The CDR3 nucleotides read TGTGCCAGCAGCCCTGGGTGGGGGACTACCCAAGAGACCCAGTACTTC. Amino acids: CASSPGWGTTQETQYF. This chain links TRBV13 with TRBJ2-5, with 7 bases matching TRBD2. Germline values: CDR1 PRHDT, CDR2 FYEKMQ (reference sequence). CDR3 length equals 16 residues. Germline trimming cut 5 bases from V and 1 base from J; bases unmatched to any gene: 10.